One sample yielded the 22 T cell receptor beta chains listed below, sequenced in a study of glioma-infiltrating T cells after dendritic cell vaccination. This table comes from immunoSEQ multiplex PCR, and its TCRdb copy is limited to in-frame clones, with some not included. The sample lists 50,000 to 65,000 clones; more than 75% were seen once. The time point: after dendritic cell vaccination, including at tumor progression/relapse. This sample comprised blood, obtained after dendritic cell vaccination. These receptors were collected from a human donor with glioblastoma.

The V and J genes are TRBV7-8 and TRBJ2-3, with D perhaps matching TRBD2 (6 bases). Germline V lookup: CDR1 SGHVS, CDR2 FQNEAQ. The CDR3 totals 16 residues. Trimming left V 4 bases short and J 0 bases short, with 14 bases between. The CDR3 DNA follows: TGTGCCAGCAGCTCGAGCCGGGACTCGAGCACAGATACGCAGTATTTT. This sequence encodes CASSSSRDSSTDTQYF.

The chain recombines TRBV4-1 with TRBJ2-5; TRBD2 agrees at 9 bases. Germline CDR1 and CDR2: MGHRA and YSYEKL. There are 17 residues in the CDR3. V lost 0 bases, J lost 1 base, and 6 bases stayed unmatched. The CDR3 DNA follows: TGCGCCAGCAGCCAAGATAGGAGCGGGGGGATCCAAGAGACCCAGTACTTC. Its protein product is CASSQDRSGGIQETQYF.

This rearrangement joins TRBV30 to TRBJ1-2; D not certain. Germline V gives CDR1 GTSNPN, CDR2 SVGIG (reference sequence). The CDR3 contains 12 residues. V shed 2 bases and J shed 8 bases, with 12 bases lying between them. The CDR3 sequence is CAWSSKIGGYTF. CDR3 coding DNA: TGTGCCTGGAGTTCAAAGATCGGGGGCTACACCTTC.

The CDR3 sequence is CASRRGDTQYF. DNA of the CDR3: TGTGCCAGCCGCCGGGGAGATACGCAGTATTTT. The chain joins TRBV7-9 to TRBJ2-3; D possibly corresponds to TRBD2 (5 bases). This CDR3 spans 11 amino acids. Germline CDR1 SEHNR, CDR2 FQNEAQ (reference sequence). V lost 8 bases to trimming and J lost 5 bases, with 8 bases between them.

V and J are TRBV19 and TRBJ2-7; 7 nucleotides agree with TRBD1. Trimming cost V 6 bases and J 1 base; bases outside gene matches: 9. The CDR3 sequence is 15 residues long. The V gene's germline CDR1 is LNHDA and CDR2 SQIVND (reference sequence). The CDR3 sequence is CASRIKPGQSYEQYF. CDR3 in DNA: TGTGCCAGTAGGATTAAACCGGGACAGTCCTACGAGCAGTACTTC.

The rearrangement joins TRBV21-1 to TRBJ2-7; the table's D call, TRBD1, was not checked against the DNA. TRBV21-1 is given as a pseudogene. The CDR3 is made up of 15 amino acids. CDR3 in DNA: TGTGCCAGCAGCAACAGGGACAGGCCCTCCTACGAGCAGTACTTC. It yields the protein CASSNRDRPSYEQYF.

The rearrangement uses TRBV30 and TRBJ2-5; 7 bases are shared with TRBD2. J lost 3 bases, V lost 5 bases, and 3 bases had no gene match. The CDR3 extends over 12 amino acids. Germline CDR1 reads GTSNPN; CDR2 reads SVGIG (reference sequence). The CDR3 DNA reads as TGTGCCTGGGACCGGGGGGAAGAGACCCAGTACTTC. Amino acids: CAWDRGEETQYF.

The V and J genes are TRBV5-1 and TRBJ2-3, with 7 bases matching TRBD2. After removal of 4 bases from V and 6 bases from J, the junction contained 11 bases not matched to a gene. CDR1 SGHRS and CDR2 YFSETQ come from the germline V gene. CDR3 size: 15 residues. CDR3 in amino acids: CASSAGTTKGDTQYF. In DNA form, the CDR3 reads TGCGCCAGCAGCGCCGGGACTACCAAGGGGGATACGCAGTATTTT.

The chain has TRBV5-4 and TRBJ2-5; TRBD2 aligns across 13 bases. CDR1 and CDR2 (germline): SGHNT, YYREEE (reference sequence). CDR3 length: 16 amino acids. The V and J ends lost 4 bases and 7 bases, in that order; junction bases with no gene match: 10. The CDR3 DNA is TGTGCCAGCAGCCGTATTGGGACTAGCGGGGAACTGACCCAGTACTTC. Protein: CASSRIGTSGELTQYF.

The CDR3 sequence: CASNVMGGAYGYTF. The CDR3 DNA reads as TGTGCCAGCAACGTCATGGGCGGGGCCTATGGCTACACCTTC. V gene TRBV7-9 combines with J gene TRBJ1-2; D is possibly TRBD1 (5 bases). The ends were cut back, 7 bases at V and 4 bases at J, with 16 bases in the middle. This CDR3 comprises 14 residues. CDR1 and CDR2 from the germline V gene are SEHNR and FQNEAQ (reference sequence).

V gene TRBV6-6 combines with J gene TRBJ2-3; TRBD2 agrees at 11 bases. There are 15 residues in the CDR3. CDR1 is MNHNY, CDR2 SVGAGI, per germline (reference sequence). With V trimmed by 6 bases and J by 2 bases, 4 bases remained unmatched. In DNA, the CDR3 is TGTGCCAGCAGACTAGCGGGGGATTACACAGATACGCAGTATTTT. Translated: CASRLAGDYTDTQYF.

The V and J genes are TRBV19 and TRBJ2-3, with D uncertain. V lost 0 bases, J lost 10 bases, and 8 bases lay in between. Germline CDR1 LNHDA, CDR2 SQIVND (reference sequence). This CDR3 comprises 12 residues. CDR3 region: CASSIDDTAQYF. CDR3 coding DNA: TGTGCCAGTAGTATAGATGACACCGCGCAGTATTTT.

To note about this clone: The same CDR3 also results from other DNA sequences found in this sample. V gene TRBV20-1 combines with J gene TRBJ2-7; the D is unclear. CDR1 and CDR2 from the germline V gene are DFQATT and SNEGSKA (reference sequence). The CDR3 runs 10 residues. The V end lost 5 bases, the J end lost 0 bases, and 2 bases lay between the germline ends. The CDR3 region is CSAHSYEQYF. CDR3 nucleotides: TGCAGTGCTCACTCCTACGAGCAGTACTTC.

This rearrangement joins TRBV11-1 to TRBJ2-5; D is unresolved. The ends were cut back, 1 base at V and 3 bases at J, with 6 bases in the middle. This CDR3 spans 13 amino acids. Germline V gene data show CDR1 as SGHAT and CDR2 as FQDESV (reference sequence). The CDR3: CASSLGPEETQYF. CDR3 nucleotide sequence: TGTGCCAGCAGCTTAGGCCCAGAAGAGACCCAGTACTTC.

The chain carries TRBV4-1 and TRBJ1-5; a weak D match, TRBD1 (5 bases). Germline-derived CDR1 and CDR2 are MGHRA and YSYEKL. Trimming removed 0 bases at V and 7 bases at J, with 13 bases between. The CDR3 length is 15 residues. The CDR3 here is CASSQEAREWQPQHF. DNA for the CDR3: TGCGCCAGCAGCCAAGAAGCCAGGGAATGGCAGCCCCAGCATTTT.

This chain connects TRBV7-9 to TRBJ1-5, with D possibly matching TRBD1 (5 bases). The V and J ends lost 1 base and 3 bases respectively, with 22 bases between them. Germline V CDR1 and CDR2: SEHNR, FQNEAQ (reference sequence). CDR3 length equals 19 residues. CDR3 nucleotides: TGTGCCAGCAGCTTAGAACCAAACTTCGGGGGGAGCTTCAATCAGCCCCAGCATTTT. This gives the protein CASSLEPNFGGSFNQPQHF.

The rearrangement uses TRBV27 and TRBJ1-1, with 7 bases matching TRBD1. This CDR3 is built from 14 residues. V shed 0 bases and J 3 bases; nucleotides not matched to a gene: 1. Germline V gene lookup returns CDR1 MNHEY and CDR2 SMNVEV (reference sequence). The CDR3: CASSLSRGDTEAFF. The DNA for the CDR3 is TGTGCCAGCAGTTTATCCAGGGGGGACACTGAAGCTTTCTTT.

CDR3 sequence reads: CASSQDRVYEQYF. As DNA, the CDR3 is TGTGCCAGCAGCCAGGACAGGGTCTACGAGCAGTACTTC. The chain has TRBV4-2 and TRBJ2-7, with 8 bases fitting TRBD1. Trimming cost V 3 bases and J 3 bases; bases outside gene matches: 1. Germline lookup yields CDR1 LGHNA and CDR2 YNFKEQ. The CDR3 has 13 residues.

This chain joins TRBV11-2 and TRBJ1-2; TRBD1 matches at 8 bases. This CDR3 region has 15 residues. Germline loops: CDR1 SGHAT, CDR2 FQNNGV. V gave up 4 bases and J gave up 3 bases; unmatched junction bases: 7. Here the CDR3 DNA reads TGTGCCAGCAGCTCATCACCGGGACAGGACTATGGCTACACCTTC. This encodes CASSSSPGQDYGYTF.

The chain has TRBV6-5 and TRBJ2-3; TRBD1 matches 7 bases. The CDR3 is made up of 14 amino acids. Germline CDR1 is MNHEY and CDR2 is SVGAGI. The V segment lost 2 bases and the J segment 5 bases; nucleotides outside the gene matches: 4. CDR3 in DNA: TGTGCCAGCAGTTACGACAGGGCAGGAGATACGCAGTATTTT. Protein sequence: CASSYDRAGDTQYF.

The CDR3 sequence is CASSQDPRQANSPLHF. As DNA, the CDR3 is TGCGCCAGCAGCCAAGACCCGAGACAGGCAAATTCACCCCTCCACTTT. The chain couples TRBV4-3 to TRBJ1-6, with D tentatively TRBD1 (6 bases). The V end was cut by 0 bases, the J end by 7 bases, with 13 bases between. CDR3 size: 16 residues. The V gene's germline CDR1 is LGHNA and CDR2 YSLEER.

On this clone itself: An end of the junction differs from the germline gene, which may be a read error. Other DNA sequences in the same sample also yield this CDR3. The chain couples TRBV4-3 to TRBJ1-2; TRBD1 agrees at 10 bases. Per germline, CDR1 LGHNA and CDR2 YSLEER. The CDR3 has 15 residues. The CDR3 DNA reads TGCGCCAGCAGCCAAGATAAAAGGGACAGGGGATTAGTAGCCTTC. It specifies CASSQDKRDRGLVAF.